This T cell receptor (beta chain) was sequenced for a study of Ad26.COV2.S vaccination and SARS-CoV-2 variants. The germline gives CDR1 MDHEN, CDR2 SYDVKM. Trimming pared 1 base from V and 5 bases from J, leaving 13 bases between. CDR3 length: 15 amino acids. Sequenced by immunoSEQ multiplex PCR; TCRdb stores in-frame clones only, minus some. The sample yields roughly 400,000 clones, about 89% seen once. The treatment: around 19 received Ad26.COV2.S at low or high dose, single or two shots; 5 received placebo; per-sample allocation not given. On day 63 after the first injection, vaccine and placebo recipients gave samples.

The gene calls are TRBV28 and TRBJ2-3; unclear D gene. This receptor was taken from a person aged 18 to 59 who received the Ad26.COV2.S COVID-19 vaccine or a placebo. Sequenced material: peripheral blood, taken in a trial of Ad26.COV2.S vaccine versus placebo. The CDR3, as DNA: TGTGCCAGCAGTTTATCACCACCCACGGGAGATACGCAGTATTTT. This sequence encodes CASSLSPPTGDTQYF.